What follows are 13 T cell receptor beta chains derived from one specimen sequenced in a study of CD8 T cells in ankylosing spondylitis. Findings of the study overall: Within ankylosing spondylitis blood, a TCR beta motif made up of roughly eight highly homologous variants appeared to be characteristic.

Antigens of these TCRs are unknown. TCRdb reanalysed the 5' RACE reads using MiXCR and keeps one entry per CDR3 protein. The sample contains 200,000 to 250,000 distinct CDR3 sequences, roughly 18% of which appear only once. The source material was blood, either unsorted or a sorted T cell fraction (not recorded which). The receptors come from a male donor with ankylosing spondylitis.

This sequence joins TRBV4-1 and TRBJ1-2, with D unresolved. The germline gives CDR1 MGHRA, CDR2 YSYEKL. Trimming took 1 base from V and 2 from J, leaving 11 bases between them. This CDR3 comprises 15 residues. The CDR3 loop is CASSQAPDTNYGYTF. The CDR3 DNA sequence: TGCGCCAGCAGCCAAGCCCCCGACACAAACTATGGCTACACCTTC.

This clonotype was seen a handful of times. The V gene is TRBV27, the J gene TRBJ1-1; no clear D. CDR3 length equals 14 residues. Germline lookup yields CDR1 MNHEY and CDR2 SMNVEV (reference sequence). V lost 5 bases and J 5 bases, leaving 15 bases between the germline ends. CDR3: CASSPAPMATEAFF. The CDR3 DNA sequence: TGTGCCAGCAGTCCGGCCCCCATGGCTACTGAAGCTTTCTTT.

The rearrangement uses TRBV5-1 and TRBJ2-7, with 8 bases fitting TRBD1. Germline V lookup: CDR1 SGHRS, CDR2 YFSETQ. The CDR3 consists of 14 residues. The trim removed 7 bases at V and 0 bases at J, leaving 6 bases unmatched. The DNA of the CDR3 is TGCGCCAGCGGTGCCGGGACAGGCTCCTACGAGCAGTACTTC. Translating it yields CASGAGTGSYEQYF.

The gene calls are TRBV28 and TRBJ2-7; 11 bases are a match to TRBD2. This CDR3 is 17 amino acids long. V lost 5 bases and J lost 2; bases outside the gene matches: 11. CDR1 and CDR2 (germline): MDHEN, SYDVKM. CDR3 loop: CASSPPGLAEGTYEQYF. The DNA of the CDR3 is TGTGCCAGCAGTCCACCGGGACTAGCGGAGGGGACCTACGAGCAGTACTTC.

The rearrangement uses TRBV4-2 and TRBJ2-5; D is perhaps TRBD2 (6 bases). The V gene's germline CDR1 is LGHNA and CDR2 YNFKEQ. Trimming shortened V by 1 base and J by 2 bases, and 11 bases separated the two germline ends. CDR3 length: 15 residues. In DNA form, the CDR3 reads TGTGCCAGCAGCCAAGTAGCGGAGCCTCAAGAGACCCAGTACTTC. Translating it yields CASSQVAEPQETQYF.

The DNA for the CDR3 is TGCAGTGCTAGTGGATTAGATGTTGGGACTGAAGCTTTCTTT. This codes for CSASGLDVGTEAFF. The chain employs TRBV20-1 and TRBJ1-1; D call uncertain. The germline V gene has CDR1 DFQATT and CDR2 SNEGSKA (reference sequence). The CDR3 extends over 14 amino acids. Trimming removed 3 bases at V and 5 bases at J, with 16 bases between.

The chain joins TRBV9 to TRBJ2-2, with TRBD2 identical over 12 bases. The CDR3 is 17 residues long. Germline V gives CDR1 SGDLS, CDR2 YYNGEE. Trimming cost V 3 bases and J 7 bases; bases outside gene matches: 10. As DNA, the CDR3 is TGTGCCAGCAGCGCCCGACTAGCGGGGGCCCTCCGCGGGGAGCTGTTTTTT. This encodes CASSARLAGALRGELFF.

V usage is TRBV5-5 and J usage is TRBJ2-3; 10 bases line up with TRBD2. Germline V lookup: CDR1 SGHKS, CDR2 YYEKEE (reference sequence). V was clipped by 0 bases and J by 0 bases; unmatched bases: 1. This CDR3 has 16 amino acids. In DNA, the CDR3 is TGTGCCAGCAGCTTGGAGACTAGCGGGAGCACAGATACGCAGTATTTT. Translated: CASSLETSGSTDTQYF.

This clonotype showed up many times. The chain is built from TRBV29-1 and TRBJ2-2; a weak D match, TRBD2 (6 bases). From germline, CDR1 is SQVTM and CDR2 ANQGSEA. Trimming removed 5 bases at V and 2 bases at J, with 9 bases between. The length of the CDR3 is 13 residues. CDR3 coding DNA: TGCAGCGTTCTACTAGCTAACACCGGGGAGCTGTTTTTT. Amino acids: CSVLLANTGELFF.

The chain joins TRBV4-1 to TRBJ2-7; D uncertain. The ends were cut back, 0 bases at V and 2 bases at J, with 17 bases in the middle. Germline V CDR1 and CDR2: MGHRA, YSYEKL. This CDR3 is built from 17 residues. CDR3 DNA sequence: TGCGCCAGCAGCCAAGACCCGGTGGAATCGCCCCCCTACGAGCAGTACTTC. This encodes CASSQDPVESPPYEQYF.

The chain is built from TRBV5-1 and TRBJ2-1; D unresolved. V was pared by 1 base and J by 9 bases, with 8 bases between. The CDR3 consists of 12 residues. Germline CDR1 and CDR2: SGHRS and YFSETQ. CDR3 nucleotide sequence: TGCGCCAGCAGCTTGTATTGGGGTGAGCAGTTCTTC. This encodes CASSLYWGEQFF.

This clonotype came up a few times. The chain carries TRBV7-9 and TRBJ2-5, with 11 nucleotides matching TRBD1. The germline gives CDR1 SEHNR, CDR2 FQNEAQ (reference sequence). The CDR3 covers 15 residues. J gave up 2 bases and V 4 bases, and 3 bases lay outside the gene matches. CDR3 DNA sequence: TGTGCCAGCAGCTGGGGACAGGGGGGACAAGAGACCCAGTACTTC. Encoded protein: CASSWGQGGQETQYF.

This clonotype has a handful of counts. This sequence joins TRBV11-2 and TRBJ2-7; either TRBD1 or TRBD2 may fit D (5 bases each). V lost 4 bases and J lost 3, with 7 bases in between. Germline V gene sequence: CDR1 SGHAT, CDR2 FQNNGV. The CDR3 is 12 residues long. The CDR3 reads CASSWDGYEQYF. CDR3 nucleotides: TGTGCCAGCAGCTGGGACGGCTACGAGCAGTACTTC. The variable domain in full, completed from reference TRBV11-2 and TRBJ2-7, reads EAGVAQSPRYKIIEKRQSVAFWCNPISGHATLYWYQQILGQGPKLLIQFQNNGVVDDSQLPKDRFSAERLKGVDSTLKIQPAKLEDSAVYLCASSWDGYEQYFGPGTRLTVT.